A single sample gave rise to the 18 T cell receptor beta chains below, sequenced in a study of identical twins. TCRdb itself ran the 5' RACE reads through MiXCR, one entry per CDR3 protein. The sample yields 350,000 to 500,000 distinct CDR3 sequences, around 18% seen once. The sample was naive T cells sorted from blood. The receptor set was obtained from a man between 45 and 60 years old in good health.

This clonotype occurred many times. The chain employs TRBV20-1 and TRBJ2-5, with a possible D match to TRBD2 (6 bases). The germline V gene encodes CDR1 DFQATT and CDR2 SNEGSKA (reference sequence). The CDR3 loop spans 14 amino acids. V lost 5 bases to trimming and J lost 2 bases, with 15 bases between them. The CDR3 nucleotides are TGCAGTGCTTACCCCGGGACTGCGCAAGAGACCCAGTACTTC. This gives the protein CSAYPGTAQETQYF.

The chain is built from TRBV27 and TRBJ2-3; 7 bases map to TRBD1. The V gene end was trimmed by 7 bases and the J gene end by 5 bases; junction bases not matched to a gene: 9. Germline V gene lookup returns CDR1 MNHEY and CDR2 SMNVEV (reference sequence). The CDR3 consists of 14 residues. DNA for the CDR3: TGTGCCAGCAATAAAGCAGGGGGTTTAGATACGCAGTATTTT. It codes for CASNKAGGLDTQYF.

The chain has TRBV20-1 and TRBJ1-5; D is undetermined. CDR3 length: 11 amino acids. Deletions cut 6 bases from V and 6 bases from J, with 9 bases between. CDR1 is DFQATT and CDR2 is SNEGSKA in the germline V gene (reference sequence). CDR3 bases: TGCAGTGCCCAGGCAGGTCAGCCCCAGCATTTT. The encoded protein is CSAQAGQPQHF.

This clonotype was counted ten times or more. This chain uses TRBV19 with TRBJ2-1; 7 bases are shared with TRBD1. Germline CDR1 is LNHDA and CDR2 is SQIVND (reference sequence). With 7 bases clipped from V and 2 bases from J, the junction kept 2 bases outside the gene matches. This CDR3 has 13 residues. Here the CDR3 DNA reads TGTGCCAGTACCCAGGGGGCCTACAATGAGCAGTTCTTC. It encodes CASTQGAYNEQFF.

The rearrangement links TRBV20-1 to TRBJ2-1, with TRBD2 as a possible D gene (5 bases). The length of the CDR3 is 15 residues. V was trimmed by 5 bases and J by 8 bases, leaving 22 bases between them. From germline, CDR1 is DFQATT and CDR2 SNEGSKA (reference sequence). The CDR3 nucleotides are TGCAGTGCTCACATACTAGGAACCACTAACTATGAGCAGTTCTTC. It yields the protein CSAHILGTTNYEQFF.

As to this clonotype: A single base separates this from a much larger clone, so it may be a read error. The V and J genes are TRBV28 and TRBJ2-5, with D hard to call. The CDR3 consists of 12 residues. Per the germline V gene, CDR1 is MDHEN and CDR2 is SYDVKM. Here the CDR3 DNA reads TGTGCCAGTACAACGGTCCAAGAGACCCAGTCCTTC. It codes for CASTTVQETQSF.

The J gene is TRBJ2-2, the V gene TRBV4-1; weak D call: TRBD2 (5 bases). Trimming removed 6 bases from V and 4 bases from J, with 12 bases in between. From germline, CDR1 is MGHRA and CDR2 YSYEKL. There are 14 residues in the CDR3. The CDR3 DNA follows: TGCGCCAGCAGATCCGTACGGGGCACCGGGGAGCTGTTTTTT. Amino acids: CASRSVRGTGELFF.

This clonotype was seen ten or more times. V gene TRBV11-1 combines with J gene TRBJ2-3, with D possibly matching TRBD1 (6 bases). V was trimmed by 4 bases and J by 0 bases, leaving 26 bases between them. Looked up from germline, CDR1 is SGHAT and CDR2 is FQDESV (reference sequence). The CDR3 contains 20 residues. The DNA of the CDR3 is TGTGCCAGCAGCTCCCTCCCGGGACACCCACCCGACCTTAGCACAGATACGCAGTATTTT. Translated: CASSSLPGHPPDLSTDTQYF.

This clonotype was seen many times. J is TRBJ2-7 and V is TRBV28, with 7 bases that match TRBD1. V lost 7 bases and J lost 0; bases outside the gene matches: 9. CDR1 and CDR2 from the germline V gene are MDHEN and SYDVKM. CDR3 length equals 15 residues. The CDR3 nucleotides read TGTGCCAGCACCATAACAGGGGAAAGCTCCTACGAGCAGTACTTC. Residues: CASTITGESSYEQYF.

In this sample, this clonotype turned up once. This chain connects TRBV20-1 to TRBJ2-1; 9 nucleotides align to TRBD1. With V trimmed by 6 bases and J by 8 bases, 11 bases remained unmatched. Germline V CDR1 and CDR2: DFQATT, SNEGSKA (reference sequence). The CDR3 extends over 14 amino acids. The CDR3 protein is CSADRDRARYEQFF. The CDR3 coding sequence is TGCAGTGCCGACCGGGACAGGGCTCGGTATGAGCAGTTCTTC.

The V and J genes are TRBV9 and TRBJ2-3; no definite D call. With 0 bases removed from V and 0 bases from J, the gap between germline ends came to 5 bases. The length of the CDR3 is 14 residues. Germline V CDR1 and CDR2: SGDLS, YYNGEE. CDR3 nucleotides: TGTGCCAGCAGCGTAGAACGAAGCACAGATACGCAGTATTTT. Protein sequence: CASSVERSTDTQYF.

This clonotype was counted ten times or more. The V call is TRBV5-1, the J call TRBJ2-5, with 11 bases aligning to TRBD2. The junction had 7 bases not matched to a gene; V was cut back by 4 bases and J by 2 bases. This CDR3 has 16 residues. The germline gives CDR1 SGHRS, CDR2 YFSETQ. This CDR3 reads CASSLGTSGLQETQYF. In nucleotides, the CDR3 is TGCGCCAGCAGCCTGGGGACTAGCGGATTGCAAGAGACCCAGTACTTC.

The chain has TRBV7-2 and TRBJ2-3; possible D gene TRBD2, 6 bases. The V end lost 2 bases, the J end lost 4 bases, and 10 bases lay between the germline ends. Germline CDR1 SGHTA, CDR2 FQGNSA. CDR3 length: 14 amino acids. The CDR3 sequence is CASSLFLASDTQYF. CDR3 in DNA: TGTGCCAGCAGCTTATTTCTAGCGTCAGATACGCAGTATTTT.

The rearrangement links TRBV7-2 to TRBJ2-3; 8 bases match TRBD2. Losses at the gene ends were 1 base for V and 5 bases for J; bases not matched to a gene: 8. The length of the CDR3 is 16 residues. CDR1 is SGHTA and CDR2 is FQGNSA in the germline V gene. CDR3 region: CASSLEAGGGIDTQYF. As DNA, the CDR3 is TGTGCCAGCAGCTTAGAGGCGGGGGGCGGGATAGATACGCAGTATTTT. The full variable domain, its missing parts supplied by reference TRBV7-2 and TRBJ2-3, is GAGVSQSPSNKVTEKGKDVELRCDPISGHTALYWYRQSLGQGLEFLIYFQGNSAPDKSGLPSDRFSAERTGGSVSTLTIQRTQQEDSAVYLCASSLEAGGGIDTQYFGPGTRLTVL.

The CDR3 DNA reads TGTGCCAGCAGCAAGAAGAGGACAGCCCTTCACCAAGAGACCCAGTACTTC. Residues: CASSKKRTALHQETQYF. The V call is TRBV7-9, the J call TRBJ2-5; D is possibly TRBD1 (6 bases). This CDR3 has 17 amino acids. In germline, CDR1 is SEHNR, CDR2 FQNEAQ (reference sequence). With 5 bases removed from V and 0 bases from J, the gap between germline ends came to 19 bases.

This clonotype was seen repeatedly, ten times or more. This chain joins TRBV20-1 and TRBJ1-6; D unresolved. This CDR3 is 17 amino acids long. Per the germline V gene, CDR1 is DFQATT and CDR2 is SNEGSKA (reference sequence). The V gene lost 0 bases and the J gene lost 0 bases, with 12 bases spanning the gap. The CDR3 region is CSARDFRESSYNSPLHF. CDR3 in DNA: TGCAGTGCTAGAGATTTCCGGGAAAGCTCCTATAATTCACCCCTCCACTTT.

The chain couples TRBV2 to TRBJ2-3, with TRBD1 identical over 7 bases. CDR1 is SNHLY, CDR2 FYNNEI, per germline. V lost 7 bases to trimming and J lost 0 bases; unmatched junction nucleotides: 7. This CDR3 is built from 15 residues. CDR3 sequence reads: CASTRQGTSTDTQYF. The CDR3 nucleotides read TGTGCCAGCACCCGACAGGGTACGAGCACAGATACGCAGTATTTT.

The chain combines TRBV10-1 with TRBJ2-2; TRBD1 aligns across 7 bases. The trim removed 0 bases at V and 3 bases at J, leaving 1 base unmatched. Germline V gene lookup returns CDR1 WNHNN and CDR2 SYGVQD (reference sequence). The CDR3 has 15 amino acids. The CDR3 DNA sequence: TGCGCCAGCAGTGAGTCGAGGGGGCACACCGGGGAGCTGTTTTTT. This gives the protein CASSESRGHTGELFF.